This is a list of T cell receptor beta chains from one sample in a study of CD8 T cells in ankylosing spondylitis. TCRdb re-called the 5' RACE reads through MiXCR, storing one row per CDR3 protein. Of 250,000 to 300,000 distinct CDR3 sequences in the sample, 15% to 20% were seen once. The sample comprised blood, either unsorted or a sorted T cell fraction (not recorded which). The source is a male donor with ankylosing spondylitis or in good health (not recorded which). Both conserved end residues are part of each CDR3.

V gene	J gene	CDR3 length	CDR3 protein
TRBV7-9	TRBJ2-7	15	CASSLVAGGEFEQYF
TRBV4-1	TRBJ2-7	13	CASSQDGGSEQYF
TRBV7-2	TRBJ2-7	14	CASSLGGALDEQYF
TRBV29-1	TRBJ1-5	13	CSCTVDSNQPQHF
TRBV7-2	TRBJ2-1	15	CASSLTSGSPSEQFF
TRBV4-3	TRBJ2-1	15	CASSQGAGWWDEQFF
TRBV12-3/TRBV12-4	TRBJ1-5	17	CASSLSYGGRGNQPQHF
TRBV29-1	TRBJ2-1	20	CSVDSGTWRRHILKYNEQFF
TRBV20-1	TRBJ1-3	17	CSARIRDSPNSGNTIYF
TRBV28	TRBJ2-7	15	CASKKGLAGNYEQYF
TRBV12-3/TRBV12-4	TRBJ2-1	10	CASSSNEQFF
TRBV4-2	TRBJ1-6	15	CASSPLEGEHSPLHF
TRBV29-1	TRBJ2-2	13	CSTGSWGTGELFF
TRBV29-1	TRBJ2-5	13	CSVEDWERETQYF
TRBV29-1	TRBJ1-1	12	CSVPMENTEAFF
TRBV6-1	TRBJ1-6	17	CASSGDRASSYNSPLHF
TRBV19	TRBJ1-2	14	CASSIDLNYYGYTF
TRBV19	TRBJ2-3	17	CASSISGYRSSTDTQYF
TRBV7-9	TRBJ2-1	15	CASSLIRGSHNEQFF
TRBV29-1	TRBJ2-1	15	CSVLLGTGSYNEQFF